The 11 T cell receptor beta chains listed next were all sequenced from one sample in a study of OX40 agonist ivuxolimab in advanced cancers. Clones were sequenced by immunoSEQ multiplex PCR, and TCRdb holds only the in-frame ones, with some missing. The sample has 65,000 to 95,000 clones; 85% to 95% are singletons. This material consisted of CD4+ or CD8+ T cells sorted from blood, taken in a trial of the OX40 agonist ivuxolimab. These receptors all stem from an adult with an advanced solid tumor such as melanoma, head and neck, liver or kidney cancer.

The chain recombines TRBV27 with TRBJ2-1, with D possibly matching TRBD2 (6 bases). CDR1 is MNHEY and CDR2 is SMNVEV in the germline V gene (reference sequence). This CDR3 is built from 16 residues. Trimming shortened V by 0 bases and J by 4 bases, and 13 bases separated the two germline ends. The CDR3 DNA follows: TGTGCCAGCAGTTTATCGTACCAGGGAGGATACAATGAGCAGTTCTTC. Amino acids: CASSLSYQGGYNEQFF.

This clone was observed a handful of times. The rearrangement links TRBV6-1 to TRBJ2-7; D not certain. V was clipped by 2 bases and J by 3 bases, with 5 bases between them. The CDR3 runs to 12 residues. Germline loops: CDR1 MNHNS, CDR2 SASEGT. The DNA for the CDR3 is TGTGCCAGCAGTGAACAATTCTACGAGCAGTACTTC. Protein sequence: CASSEQFYEQYF.

The rearrangement uses TRBV9 and TRBJ2-7, with a tentative D call TRBD2 (6 bases). Germline lookup yields CDR1 SGDLS and CDR2 YYNGEE. The CDR3 is made up of 15 amino acids. Trimming pared 5 bases from V and 1 base from J, leaving 16 bases between. The CDR3 region has the DNA TGTGCCAGCAGTCCTTCGGGGCGGGGTTCCTACGAGCAGTACTTC. Residues: CASSPSGRGSYEQYF.

The gene calls are TRBV27 and TRBJ2-7; no clear D gene. Trimming shortened V by 2 bases and J by 0 bases, and 8 bases separated the two germline ends. The CDR3 is made up of 14 amino acids. CDR1 and CDR2 from the germline V gene are MNHEY and SMNVEV (reference sequence). The CDR3 coding sequence is TGTGCCAGCAGTTTAATCCCACTCTCCTACGAGCAGTACTTC. Translation: CASSLIPLSYEQYF.

The CDR3 bases are TGTGCCAGCAGCCCCCTAGTCGGGGGCCTCACTGAAGCTTTCTTT. This translates into CASSPLVGGLTEAFF. The chain recombines TRBV7-9 with TRBJ1-1; a weak D match, TRBD1 (6 bases). There are 15 residues in the CDR3. The V gene lost 5 bases and the J gene lost 4 bases, with 17 bases spanning the gap. The V gene's germline CDR1 is SEHNR and CDR2 FQNEAQ (reference sequence).

The J gene is TRBJ2-7, the V gene TRBV15, with D unresolved. The length of the CDR3 is 14 residues. In germline, CDR1 is LNHNV, CDR2 YYDKDF (reference sequence). The V end was cut by 3 bases, the J end by 5 bases, with 14 bases between. DNA of the CDR3: TGTGCCACCAGCAGTCCGGTAGGCCGAGACGAGCAGTACTTC. It codes for CATSSPVGRDEQYF.

This rearrangement joins TRBV10-2 to TRBJ1-2; 11 nucleotides align to TRBD1. The ends lost 4 bases at V and 7 bases at J; junction bases unmatched: 5. The CDR3 extends over 14 amino acids. Germline V gene data show CDR1 as WSHSY and CDR2 as SAAADI. The CDR3 DNA reads TGCGCCAGCAGTGGGACAGGGGGCGTTACTGGCTACACCTTC. Amino acids: CASSGTGGVTGYTF.

J is TRBJ1-2 and V is TRBV6-5; no clear D gene. The CDR3 runs to 14 residues. Between the trimmed V and J ends, which lost 1 base and 6 bases, there was a span of 12 bases. CDR1 is MNHEY, CDR2 SVGAGI, per germline. This CDR3 is CASSYFGPRDGYTF. CDR3 nucleotide sequence: TGTGCCAGCAGTTACTTTGGCCCTCGGGATGGCTACACCTTC.

The gene calls are TRBV27 and TRBJ2-7; D possibly matches TRBD1 or TRBD2 (5 bases each). From germline, CDR1 is MNHEY and CDR2 SMNVEV (reference sequence). Trimming pared 8 bases from V and 0 bases from J, leaving 14 bases between. CDR3 length: 14 residues. The CDR3 DNA reads as TGTGCCAGCGCCTTGGGGGTTTTCTCCTACGAGCAGTACTTC. Its translation: CASALGVFSYEQYF.

The chain uses TRBV2 and TRBJ2-5; D is unresolved. V was trimmed by 5 bases and J by 4 bases, leaving 17 bases between them. The CDR3 runs 15 residues. Germline-derived CDR1 and CDR2 are SNHLY and FYNNEI. The CDR3 DNA is TGTGCCAGCAGTCCATCAAGTTGGGTCGGAGAGACCCAGTACTTC. It specifies CASSPSSWVGETQYF.

For the CDR3, the DNA is TGTGCCAGCACCCAGGGAGCGCACGAGCAGTACTTC. Translating gives CASTQGAHEQYF. The chain is built from TRBV6-1 and TRBJ2-7, with D perhaps being TRBD1 or TRBD2 (5 bases each). In germline, CDR1 is MNHNS, CDR2 SASEGT. The CDR3 length is 12 residues. Trimming pared 7 bases from V and 5 bases from J, leaving 12 bases between.